These T cell receptor beta chains were read from a single sample in a study of cytomegalovirus exposure and HLA in healthy donors. Here immunoSEQ multiplex PCR was the method, and the copy in TCRdb shows in-frame clones only, minus some. The table lists about 110,000 clones, just over 75% of them singletons. Sequencing used PBMCs. The receptors were gathered from a man in his forties or fifties in good health and CMV-seropositive. The CDR3 runs from the conserved cysteine through the conserved F or W. D genes are given only for firm matches. Clone size, where shown, is once, few, many, or a class for clones that have expanded.

-	TRBV27	-	TRBJ2-5	CASSFNGVRRETQYF	TGTGCCAGCAGTTTTAACGGGGTGCGGCGAGAGACCCAGTACTTC
-	TRBV6-1	-	TRBJ1-1	CASTQTVMNTEAFF	TGTGCCAGCACCCAGACAGTTATGAACACTGAAGCTTTCTTT
TRBD1	TRBV27	-	TRBJ1-1	CASSKGQGRRNTEAFF	TGTGCCAGCAGCAAGGGACAGGGTCGTAGGAACACTGAAGCTTTCTTT
TRBD2	TRBV4-3	-	TRBJ2-1	CASSQGTSGRRSNEQFF	TGCGCCAGCAGCCAGGGGACTAGCGGGAGGCGGAGCAATGAGCAGTTCTTC
TRBD1	TRBV29-1	-	TRBJ2-1	CSAGQGRPNEQFF	TGCAGCGCTGGACAGGGGCGACCCAATGAGCAGTTCTTC
-	TRBV4-1	few	TRBJ1-2	CASSQEMEGSYGYTF	TGTGCCAGCAGCCAAGAAATGGAGGGATCTTATGGCTACACCTTC
-	TRBV6-4	few	TRBJ1-6	CASSIDLNSPLHF	TGTGCCAGCAGCATAGATCTAAATTCACCCCTCCACTTT
TRBD1	TRBV6-5	-	TRBJ2-3	CASQGTGSTDTQYF	TGTGCCAGCCAAGGGACAGGGAGCACAGATACGCAGTATTTT
-	TRBV4-1	-	TRBJ1-2	CASSQEWAGIQGYTF	TGCGCCAGCAGCCAGGAATGGGCAGGAATCCAGGGCTACACCTTC
TRBD2	TRBV2	-	TRBJ2-1	CASSSYSTSGSLGSGFF	TGTGCCAGCAGCTCCTATTCTACTAGCGGGAGTTTAGGGTCTGGCTTCTTC
TRBD2	TRBV7-7	-	TRBJ2-2	CASSRAGTSGGPANTGELFF	TGTGCTAGCAGCCGAGCTGGGACTAGCGGGGGCCCCGCGAACACCGGGGAGCTGTTTTTT
TRBD2	TRBV5-6	few	TRBJ2-3	CASSLAGLAGGWTDTQYF	TGTGCCAGCAGCTTGGCCGGACTAGCGGGAGGTTGGACAGATACGCAGTATTTT
TRBD1	TRBV11-3	-	TRBJ2-3	CASSSGDRANTQYF	TGTGCCAGCAGCTCCGGGGACAGGGCGAATACGCAGTATTTT
TRBD1	TRBV6-1	-	TRBJ1-1	CASRIPRTGGTEAFF	TGTGCCAGCAGGATCCCCAGGACAGGTGGCACTGAAGCTTTCTTT
TRBD1	TRBV19	-	TRBJ1-1	CASNRPGTVNTEAFF	TGTGCCAGTAACCGCCCCGGGACAGTGAACACTGAAGCTTTCTTT